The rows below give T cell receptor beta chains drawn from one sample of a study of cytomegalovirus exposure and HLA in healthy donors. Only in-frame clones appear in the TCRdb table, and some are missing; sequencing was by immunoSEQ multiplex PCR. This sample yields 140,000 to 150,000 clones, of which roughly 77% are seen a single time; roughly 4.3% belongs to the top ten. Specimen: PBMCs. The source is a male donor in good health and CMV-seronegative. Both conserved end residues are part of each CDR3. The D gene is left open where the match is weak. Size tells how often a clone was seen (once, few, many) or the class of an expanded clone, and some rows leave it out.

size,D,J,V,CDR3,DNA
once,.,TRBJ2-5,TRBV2,CASNEGTRQETQYF,TGTGCCAGCAATGAAGGGACTCGCCAAGAGACCCAGTACTTC
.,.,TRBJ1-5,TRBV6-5,CASSSTGPQPQHF,TGTGCCAGCAGTTCCACAGGTCCCCAGCCCCAGCATTTT
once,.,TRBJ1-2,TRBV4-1,CASSQDIQGNYGYTF,TGCGCCAGCAGCCAAGATATTCAGGGAAACTATGGCTACACCTTC
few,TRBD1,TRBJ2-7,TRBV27,CASSLDRGPYEQYF,TGTGCCAGCAGTTTGGACAGGGGCCCCTACGAGCAGTACTTC
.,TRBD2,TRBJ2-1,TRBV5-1,CASSTRLAGLGNEQFF,TGCGCCAGCAGCACGCGACTAGCGGGACTTGGCAATGAGCAGTTCTTC
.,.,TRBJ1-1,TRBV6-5,CASRGGPAFF,TGTGCCAGCAGGGGGGGGCCCGCTTTCTTT
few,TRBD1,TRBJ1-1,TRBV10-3,CAISEGTGVTTEAFF,TGTGCCATCAGTGAGGGTACAGGGGTGACCACTGAAGCTTTCTTT
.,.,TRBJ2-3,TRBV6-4,CASSRGSTDTQYF,TGTGCCAGCAGTCGCGGTAGCACAGATACGCAGTATTTT
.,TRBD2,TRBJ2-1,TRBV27,CASSLTSGIGNEQFF,TGTGCCAGCAGCCTAACTAGCGGGATAGGGAATGAGCAGTTCTTC
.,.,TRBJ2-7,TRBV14,CASSPGSFYEQYF,TGTGCCAGCAGCCCGGGATCCTTTTACGAGCAGTACTTC
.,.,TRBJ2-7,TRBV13,CASSVWDTPSYEQYF,TGTGCCAGCAGCGTATGGGACACCCCATCCTACGAGCAGTACTTC
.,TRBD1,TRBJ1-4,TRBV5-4,CASSRKTGATNEKLFF,TGTGCCAGCAGCCGAAAGACAGGGGCCACTAATGAAAAACTGTTTTTT
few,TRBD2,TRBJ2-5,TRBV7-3,CASSLGTSGGKETQYF,TGTGCCAGCAGCTTAGGGACTAGCGGGGGAAAAGAGACCCAGTACTTC
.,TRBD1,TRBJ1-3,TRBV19,CASSIQGQHSGNTIYF,TGTGCCAGTAGTATCCAGGGACAGCACTCTGGAAACACCATATATTTT
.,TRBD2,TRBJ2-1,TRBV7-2,CASSIVVGTSGSYNEQFF,TGTGCCAGCAGCATAGTGGTCGGGACTAGCGGATCCTACAATGAGCAGTTCTTC
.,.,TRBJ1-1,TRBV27,CASSLWTPGTKNTEAFF,TGTGCCAGCAGTTTATGGACCCCCGGGACAAAGAACACTGAAGCTTTCTTT
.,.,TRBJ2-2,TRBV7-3,CASSLSGGDTGELFF,TGTGCCAGCAGCTTAAGCGGGGGCGACACCGGGGAGCTGTTTTTT
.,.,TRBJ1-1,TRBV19,CASIGGQGAFF,TGTGCCAGTATCGGGGGTCAGGGAGCTTTCTTT
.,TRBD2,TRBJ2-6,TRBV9,CASSHSTSSGANVLTF,TGTGCCAGCAGCCACTCGACTAGCTCCGGGGCCAACGTCCTGACTTTC
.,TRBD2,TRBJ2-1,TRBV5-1,CASSWSGGPSSYNEQFF,TGCGCCAGCAGTTGGAGCGGGGGCCCCAGCTCCTACAATGAGCAGTTCTTC
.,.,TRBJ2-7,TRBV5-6,CASSWGLYEQYF,TGTGCCAGCAGCTGGGGACTCTACGAGCAGTACTTC
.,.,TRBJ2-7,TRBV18,CASSPPGPYEQYF,TGTGCCAGCTCACCCCCGGGTCCCTACGAGCAGTACTTC